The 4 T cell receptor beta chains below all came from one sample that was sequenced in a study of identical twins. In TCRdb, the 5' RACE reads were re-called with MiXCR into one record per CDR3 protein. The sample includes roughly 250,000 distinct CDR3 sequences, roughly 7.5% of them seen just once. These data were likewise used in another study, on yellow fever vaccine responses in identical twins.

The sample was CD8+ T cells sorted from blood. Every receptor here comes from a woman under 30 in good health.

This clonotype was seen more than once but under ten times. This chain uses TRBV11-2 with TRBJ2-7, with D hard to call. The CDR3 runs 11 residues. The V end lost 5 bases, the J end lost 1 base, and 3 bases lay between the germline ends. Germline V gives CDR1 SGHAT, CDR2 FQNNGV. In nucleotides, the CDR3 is TGTGCCAGCAGCGGGTCCTACGAGCAGTACGTC. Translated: CASSGSYEQYV.

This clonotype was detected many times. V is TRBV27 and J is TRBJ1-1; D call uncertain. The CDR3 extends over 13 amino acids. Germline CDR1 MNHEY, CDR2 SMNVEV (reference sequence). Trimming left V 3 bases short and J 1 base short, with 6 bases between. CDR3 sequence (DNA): TGTGCCAGCAGTTTTGGGTCGAACACTGAAGCTTTCTTT. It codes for CASSFGSNTEAFF.

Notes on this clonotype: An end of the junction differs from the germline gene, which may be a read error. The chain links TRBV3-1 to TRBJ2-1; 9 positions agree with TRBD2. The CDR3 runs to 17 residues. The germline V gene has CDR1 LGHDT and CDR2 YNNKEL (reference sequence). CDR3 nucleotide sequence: TGTGCCACCAGCCAACTGCGGGAGGGCGCTTCTGGCAATGAGCAGTTCTTC. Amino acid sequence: CATSQLREGASGNEQFF.

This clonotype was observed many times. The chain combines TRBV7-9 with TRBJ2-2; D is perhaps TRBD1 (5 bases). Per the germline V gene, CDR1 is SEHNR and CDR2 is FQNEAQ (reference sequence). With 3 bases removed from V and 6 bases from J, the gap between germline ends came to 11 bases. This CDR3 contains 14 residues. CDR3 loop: CASSFSLRAGELFF. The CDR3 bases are TGTGCCAGCAGCTTCAGTCTCAGGGCCGGGGAGCTGTTTTTT.